The entry below gives a single T cell receptor beta chain sequence along with its context. Its antigen remains unknown. The PCR was carried out with 60 Vbeta primers and 13 Jbeta primers. Assay used: immunoSEQ multiplex PCR; TCRdb lists only in-frame clones, some missing. The repertoire includes some 150,000 clones, approximately 72% of them detected once, and about 2.5% sits in the top ten. The data are from a study of cytomegalovirus exposure and HLA in healthy donors. Study-level information: A previous analysis identified 100 million to 120 million unique TCR beta sequences derived from 180 million or so T cells. Study-wide findings and caveats: A later analysis showed HLA-associated TCR beta chains outstripping equally common others in clonal expansion. In all likelihood, a cluster of highly shared sequence variants was a sequencing artifact. Earlier findings revealed that most TCR beta V segments proved productive either about 87% or about 30% of the time.

Source material: PBMCs. This receptor was identified in a human donor in good health.

CDR3 nucleotide sequence: TGCGCCAGCAGCCAGGACCTCGGGACAAAAAACACCATATATTTT. Its translation: CASSQDLGTKNTIYF. The chain has TRBV5-1 and TRBJ1-3; a possible D gene is TRBD1 (6 bases). Trimming removed 4 bases from V and 6 bases from J, with 17 bases in between. The CDR3 sequence is 15 residues long. CDR1 SGHRS and CDR2 YFSETQ come from the germline V gene.